This T cell receptor beta chain was recovered during a study of T cell clonotyping in hematopoietic cell transplantation (dated by TCRdb to the early 2020s). Study-level background: A total of 120 to 150 blood samples were gathered in the study from roughly 40 consecutive transplant recipients along with their related donors. Patient recruitment ran from late 2015 to early 2017, and follow-up continued until late 2020 or death. The study at large found these results: Inverse Simpson Index values from donors and from recipients before transplant predicted broader TCR repertoire diversity after transplant. Just a small fraction of recipient repertoires overlapped with donor repertoires, and more than 95% appeared de novo at the given depth. Recipient TCR diversity fell after transplant, with pathologically expanded clonotypes rising progressively from day 30 to day 180. The sample size was limited, and because cells were not sorted, the contributions of CD4 and CD8 repertoires could not be separated.

The immunoSEQ assay, a bias-controlled multiplex PCR using V- and J-specific primers, was used to amplify TCR beta CDR3 regions from genomic DNA. In a second PCR step, the CDR3 amplicons were tagged with a proprietary barcode plus Illumina adapter sequences. An Illumina MiSeq instrument was used for sequencing of the CDR3 libraries. For the original study's pipeline: Export and quality control were performed with immunoSEQ Analyzer 3.0, and downstream analyses were performed with R Bioconductor and Immunarch. Only productive rearrangements within the normalized downsampled data set were used in the calculation of repertoire metrics. In the normalized cohort, clonotypes with more than 5 templates were defined as pathologically expanded. Repertoire diversity was measured with the Inverse Simpson Index. To capture all clonotypes, CMV-specificity analyses were performed on the non-normalized data set. In its TCRdb copy, this immuneACCESS table keeps in-frame sequences only and misses some clones. Where compared with another copy, unresolved V genes explain less than half of these, and the others have no known cause. That table furnishes V, J and clone size, whereas the DNA furnished D and trimming. Present in this sample are 10,000 or so clones, roughly 90% of which were seen just once. Of the sample, approximately 35% falls within the top ten clones.

On this clone: This receptor's antigen is unknown. Base qualities are missing; no much larger clone stands one base away.

The CDR3 runs 17 amino acids, cysteine and phenylalanine included. CDR3 DNA only is kept here, 51 bases in frame from base 1. Between the V and J ends, shortened by 0 bases and 0 bases respectively, the junction contains 10 bases. Via the germline V gene, CDR1 is SGDLS and CDR2 YYNGEE. This specimen's time point label, per the study, means: 180 days after allo-HCT. Blood from recipients was drawn roughly 28 days before transplant, then again at days 30, 100 and 180 after transplant. Nuclei Lysis Solution was used to extract genomic DNA from fresh or cryopreserved unfractionated peripheral blood mononuclear cells.

This material consisted of PBMCs, taken 180 days after allogeneic stem cell transplant. This clonotype originated in a human patient who had an allogeneic stem cell transplant, so the T cells may come from the graft donor. The donor label of this sample is uncertain. Some clones in this sample may be carry-over from other donors' samples. The V gene is TRBV9 and the J gene is TRBJ1-6, with the D gene not clear enough to name. At the DNA level, the sequence is TGTGCCAGCAGCGTAGAACAGTTGAGCTCCTATAATTCACCCCTCCACTTT. It encodes CASSVEQLSSYNSPLHF.